Included here is one T cell receptor (beta chain) sequence, with context. The data are from a study of blood T cell repertoires in COVID-19. Study details: The origin of the acute and convalescent COVID-19 samples was the United States, Italy and Spain. Sample material is recorded as cDNA or gDNA derived from T cells, B-cell-depleted T cells, or PBMCs.

With 2 bases clipped from V and 0 bases from J, the junction kept 5 bases outside the gene matches. CDR3 length equals 16 residues. In germline, CDR1 is SGHRS, CDR2 YFSETQ. In the original processing: Reference gene primer amplification gave nucleated cell count estimates. Sequencing was performed with immunoSEQ multiplex PCR; in TCRdb, only in-frame clones are kept and a portion is missing. From that table come the V and J calls and clone size; the DNA was used to work out D and trimming. This table holds some 98,000 clones, 80% found once. The clonotype comes from a human donor in a cohort sampled during active COVID-19. Sequenced sample: peripheral blood. The chain combines TRBV5-1 with TRBJ2-1; 7 bases are shared with TRBD1. CDR3 loop: CASSFATGVSYNEQFF. CDR3 coding DNA: TGCGCCAGCAGCTTCGCAACAGGGGTCTCCTACAATGAGCAGTTCTTC. Full variable domain (outside the CDR3, taken from reference TRBV5-1 and TRBJ2-1): KAGVTQTPRYLIKTRGQQVTLSCSPISGHRSVSWYQQTPGQGLQFLFEYFSETQRNKGNFPGRFSGRQFSNSRSEMNVSTLELGDSALYLCASSFATGVSYNEQFFGPGTRLTVL.